This T cell receptor beta chain was recorded in a study of T cells after yellow fever vaccination. This clonotype was recorded a few times. Antigen specificity is unknown. The CDR3 contains 14 residues. Germline V gene data show CDR1 as LGHNA and CDR2 as YSLEER. V shed 0 bases and J shed 8 bases, with 11 bases lying between them. Findings and caveats of the study: Researchers report a weaker secondary response that nonetheless peaked faster, day 5 versus 15. Most primary-vaccination clones recurred post-booster (roughly 96% CD4, around 88% CD8).

A 5'RACE template-switching step, the method used to make TCR cDNA, added a universal primer site and UMIs. MiXCR was run by TCRdb on the 5' RACE reads, yielding one entry per CDR3 protein. The sample shows under 200,000 distinct CDR3 sequences, more than 5.5% of them seen only once. This material consisted of CD4+ T cells sorted from PBMCs, taken more than 4 days after the first yellow fever vaccination. This clonotype originated in a man between 18 and 35 years old who received the YFV17D yellow fever vaccine. The chain is built from TRBV4-3 and TRBJ1-5, with a weak D call TRBD1 (5 bases). The CDR3 is CASSQDAREKPQHF. The CDR3 DNA follows: TGCGCCAGCAGCCAAGATGCCAGGGAGAAGCCCCAGCATTTT.